The clone carrying this TCR beta chain was detected ten times or more. Its antigen is currently unknown. CDR3 length: 17 amino acids. V shed 4 bases, J shed 8 bases, and the junction held 11 bases outside the gene matches. The germline gives CDR1 MNHEY, CDR2 SVGAGI. This specimen comes from a study of Graves' ophthalmopathy and Graves' hyperthyroidism. Study results and limitations: Sensitivity reached 87.88% and specificity approximately 81% for a 13-signature model separating ophthalmopathy from stable hyperthyroidism.

Moderate-to-severe activity, CAS at least 3, NOSPECS at least 4 and duration under 3 months characterized donors with ophthalmopathy. The sequenced template was RNA, covering the TCR beta CDR3 region. Second-round multiplex PCR followed a first-round RT-PCR using HTBI primers. TCRdb independently ran MiXCR on the multiplex PCR reads; one entry per CDR3 protein. The sample carries more than 40,000 distinct CDR3 sequences, less than 65% recorded once. The sample was peripheral blood. This chain joins TRBV6-5 and TRBJ1-4; 12 bases are shared with TRBD1. This receptor was identified in an adult man with Graves' ophthalmopathy. CDR3 residues: CASSWGQGALGGEKLFF. CDR3 sequence (DNA): TGTGCCAGCAGTTGGGGACAGGGGGCTCTGGGGGGGGAAAAACTGTTTTTT.